This TCR beta chain comes out of a study of identical twins. TCRdb reprocessed the 5' RACE reads via MiXCR and lists one record per CDR3 protein. The sample lists under 350,000 distinct CDR3 sequences; just under 9.5% were seen once. The sample holds a few counts of this clonotype. The CDR3 spans 18 residues. The V gene end was trimmed by 6 bases and the J gene end by 1 base; junction bases not matched to a gene: 16. This same sample was also part of a study on yellow fever vaccine responses in identical twins.

The sequence came from a woman under 30 in good health. Sequenced: CD8+ T cells sorted from blood. The V call is TRBV12-3 or TRBV12-4, the J call TRBJ1-2, with 8 bases lining up with TRBD1. For the CDR3, the DNA is TGTGCCAGCAGCCCAAGTTTGGGGGACAGGCGCGATAACTATGGCTACACCTTC. This translates into CASSPSLGDRRDNYGYTF.